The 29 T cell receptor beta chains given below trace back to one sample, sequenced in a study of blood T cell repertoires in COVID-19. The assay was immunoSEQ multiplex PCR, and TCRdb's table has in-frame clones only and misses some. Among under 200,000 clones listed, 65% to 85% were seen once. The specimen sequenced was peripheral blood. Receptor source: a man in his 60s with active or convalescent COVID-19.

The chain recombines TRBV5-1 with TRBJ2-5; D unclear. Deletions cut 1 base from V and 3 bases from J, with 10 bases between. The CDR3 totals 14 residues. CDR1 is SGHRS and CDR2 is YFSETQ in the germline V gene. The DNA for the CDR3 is TGCGCCAGCAGCTTGAGAGGCGGCAAAGAGACCCAGTACTTC. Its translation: CASSLRGGKETQYF.

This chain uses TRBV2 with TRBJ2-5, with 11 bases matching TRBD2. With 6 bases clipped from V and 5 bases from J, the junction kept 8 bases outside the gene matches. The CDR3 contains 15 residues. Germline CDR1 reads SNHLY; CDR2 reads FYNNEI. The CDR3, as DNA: TGTGCCAGCAGAAGGGCTAGCGGGAGGTTGGAGACCCAGTACTTC. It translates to CASRRASGRLETQYF.

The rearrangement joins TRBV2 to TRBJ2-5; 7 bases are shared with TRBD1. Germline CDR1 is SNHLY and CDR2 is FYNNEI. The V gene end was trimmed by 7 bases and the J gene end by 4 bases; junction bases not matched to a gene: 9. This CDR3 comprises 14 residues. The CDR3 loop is CASNNRGIGETQYF. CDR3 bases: TGTGCCAGCAACAACAGGGGAATTGGAGAGACCCAGTACTTC.

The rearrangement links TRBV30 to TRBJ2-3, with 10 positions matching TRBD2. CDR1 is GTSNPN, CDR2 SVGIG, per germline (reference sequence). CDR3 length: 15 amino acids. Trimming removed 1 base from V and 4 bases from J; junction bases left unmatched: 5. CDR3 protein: CAWSGLAGVSDTQYF. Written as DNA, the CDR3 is TGTGCCTGGAGTGGTCTAGCGGGAGTATCAGATACGCAGTATTTT.

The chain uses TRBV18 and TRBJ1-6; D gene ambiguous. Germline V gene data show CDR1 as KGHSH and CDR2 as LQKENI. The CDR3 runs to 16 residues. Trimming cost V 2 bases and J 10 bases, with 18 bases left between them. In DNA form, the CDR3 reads TGTGCCAGCTCACCAAATTCGGGTTGGGTTGGATCACCCCTCCACTTT. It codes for CASSPNSGWVGSPLHF.

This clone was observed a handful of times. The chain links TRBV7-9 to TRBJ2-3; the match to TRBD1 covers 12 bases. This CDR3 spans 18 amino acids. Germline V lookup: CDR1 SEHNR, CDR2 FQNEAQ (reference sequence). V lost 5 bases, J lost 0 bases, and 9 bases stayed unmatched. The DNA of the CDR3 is TGTGCCAGCAGCCCGGGGGACAGGGGGCGTTCGAGCACAGATACGCAGTATTTT. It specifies CASSPGDRGRSSTDTQYF. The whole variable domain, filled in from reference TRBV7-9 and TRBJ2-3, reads DTGVSQNPRHKITKRGQNVTFRCDPISEHNRLYWYRQTLGQGPEFLTYFQNEAQLEKSRLLSDRFSAERPKGSFSTLEIQRTEQGDSAMYLCASSPGDRGRSSTDTQYFGPGTRLTVL.

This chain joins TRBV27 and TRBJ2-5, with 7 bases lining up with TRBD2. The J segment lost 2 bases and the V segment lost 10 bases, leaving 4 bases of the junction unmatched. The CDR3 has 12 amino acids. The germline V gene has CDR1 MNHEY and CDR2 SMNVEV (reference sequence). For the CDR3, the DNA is TGTGCCACCTGGGAGGGGCAAGAGACCCAGTACTTC. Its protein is CATWEGQETQYF.

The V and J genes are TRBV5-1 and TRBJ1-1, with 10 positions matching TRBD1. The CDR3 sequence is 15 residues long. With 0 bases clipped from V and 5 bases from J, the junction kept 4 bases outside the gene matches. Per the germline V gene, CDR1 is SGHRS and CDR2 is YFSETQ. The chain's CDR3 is CASSLEGTGVTEAFF. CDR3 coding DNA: TGCGCCAGCAGCTTGGAGGGGACAGGGGTTACTGAAGCTTTCTTT.

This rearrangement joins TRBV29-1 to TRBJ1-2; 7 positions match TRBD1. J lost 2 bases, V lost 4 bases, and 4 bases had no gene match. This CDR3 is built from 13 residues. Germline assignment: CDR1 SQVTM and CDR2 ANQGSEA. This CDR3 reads CSVGDRFNYGYTF. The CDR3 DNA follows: TGCAGCGTTGGGGACAGATTCAACTATGGCTACACCTTC.

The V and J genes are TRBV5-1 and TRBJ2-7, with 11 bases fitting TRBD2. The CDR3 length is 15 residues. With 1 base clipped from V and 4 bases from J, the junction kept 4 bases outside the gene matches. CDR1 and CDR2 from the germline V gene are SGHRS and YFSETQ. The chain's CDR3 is CASSLIAGGRYEQYF. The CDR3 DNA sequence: TGCGCCAGCAGCTTGATAGCGGGAGGGCGTTACGAGCAGTACTTC.

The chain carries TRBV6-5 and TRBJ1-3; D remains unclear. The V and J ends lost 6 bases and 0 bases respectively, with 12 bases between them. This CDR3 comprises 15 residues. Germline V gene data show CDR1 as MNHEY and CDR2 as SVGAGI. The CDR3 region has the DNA TGTGCCAGCAGGCTAGGAGCCAACTCTGGAAACACCATATATTTT. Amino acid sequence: CASRLGANSGNTIYF.

The CDR3 is CASSYSGGRAEYEQYF. The CDR3 region has the DNA TGTGCCAGCAGTTACTCTGGTGGGAGGGCCGAGTACGAGCAGTACTTC. The chain links TRBV6-5 to TRBJ2-7, with TRBD2 matching over 7 bases. CDR3 length: 16 amino acids. V gave up 0 bases and J gave up 4 bases; unmatched junction bases: 9. Per the germline V gene, CDR1 is MNHEY and CDR2 is SVGAGI.

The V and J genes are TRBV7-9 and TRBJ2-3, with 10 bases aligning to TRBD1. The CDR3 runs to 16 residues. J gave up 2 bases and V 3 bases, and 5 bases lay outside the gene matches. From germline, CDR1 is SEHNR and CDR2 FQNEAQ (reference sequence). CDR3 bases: TGTGCCAGCAGCTTCGGGACAGGGGCTAACACAGATACGCAGTATTTT. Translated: CASSFGTGANTDTQYF.

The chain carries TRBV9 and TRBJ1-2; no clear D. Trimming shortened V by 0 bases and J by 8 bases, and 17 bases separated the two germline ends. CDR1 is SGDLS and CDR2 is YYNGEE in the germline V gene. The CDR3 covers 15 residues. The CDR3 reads CASSVGTATSEGYTF. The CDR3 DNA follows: TGTGCCAGCAGCGTAGGTACGGCCACTTCGGAGGGCTACACCTTC.

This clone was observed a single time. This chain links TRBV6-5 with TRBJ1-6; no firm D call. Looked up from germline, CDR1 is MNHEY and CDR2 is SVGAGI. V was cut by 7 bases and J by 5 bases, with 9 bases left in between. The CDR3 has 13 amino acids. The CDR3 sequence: CASIRDDNSPLHF. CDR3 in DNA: TGTGCCAGCATCCGGGATGATAATTCACCCCTCCACTTT.

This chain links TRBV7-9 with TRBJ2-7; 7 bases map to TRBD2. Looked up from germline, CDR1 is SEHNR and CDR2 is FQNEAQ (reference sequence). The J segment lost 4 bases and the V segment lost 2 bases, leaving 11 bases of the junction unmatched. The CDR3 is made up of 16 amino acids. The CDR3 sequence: CASSLSPGLVPYEQYF. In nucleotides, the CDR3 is TGTGCCAGCAGCTTAAGTCCCGGACTAGTGCCTTACGAGCAGTACTTC.

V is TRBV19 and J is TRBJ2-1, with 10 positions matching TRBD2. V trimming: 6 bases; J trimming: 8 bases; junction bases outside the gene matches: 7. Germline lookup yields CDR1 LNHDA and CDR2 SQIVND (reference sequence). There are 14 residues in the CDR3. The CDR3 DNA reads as TGTGCCAGTAGCTCTCTAGCGGGAGTGGATGAGCAGTTCTTC. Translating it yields CASSSLAGVDEQFF.

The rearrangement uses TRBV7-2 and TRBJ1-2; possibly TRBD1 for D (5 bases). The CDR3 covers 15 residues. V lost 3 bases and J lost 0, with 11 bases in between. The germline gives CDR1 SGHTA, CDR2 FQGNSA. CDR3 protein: CASSFRQSANYGYTF. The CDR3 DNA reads TGTGCCAGCAGCTTCCGACAGTCAGCTAACTATGGCTACACCTTC.

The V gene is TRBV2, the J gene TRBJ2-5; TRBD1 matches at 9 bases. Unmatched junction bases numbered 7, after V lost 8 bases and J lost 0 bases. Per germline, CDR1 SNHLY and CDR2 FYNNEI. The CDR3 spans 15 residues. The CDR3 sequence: CASGSGTGYQETQYF. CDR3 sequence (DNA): TGTGCCAGCGGCTCCGGGACAGGGTACCAAGAGACCCAGTACTTC.

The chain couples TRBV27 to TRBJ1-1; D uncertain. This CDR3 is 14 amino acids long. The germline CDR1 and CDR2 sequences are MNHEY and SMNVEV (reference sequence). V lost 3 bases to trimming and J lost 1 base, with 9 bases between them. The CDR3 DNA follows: TGTGCCAGCAGTTTTCTGGGGAGGAACACTGAAGCTTTCTTT. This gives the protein CASSFLGRNTEAFF.

The chain's CDR3 is CASSLAQGAGNTIYF. CDR3 in DNA: TGTGCCAGCAGCTTAGCGCAGGGGGCTGGAAACACCATATATTTT. This rearrangement joins TRBV7-8 to TRBJ1-3; 7 nucleotides match TRBD1. The V and J ends lost 0 bases and 2 bases, in that order; junction bases with no gene match: 1. Looked up from germline, CDR1 is SGHVS and CDR2 is FQNEAQ. The CDR3 loop spans 15 amino acids.

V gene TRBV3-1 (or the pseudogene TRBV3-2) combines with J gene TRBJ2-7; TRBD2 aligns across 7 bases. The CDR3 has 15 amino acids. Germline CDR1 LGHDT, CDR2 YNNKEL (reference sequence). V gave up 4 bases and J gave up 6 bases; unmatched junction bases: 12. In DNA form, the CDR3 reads TGTGCCAGCAGCCGGGGAGGGTCTGCGCGCACCGAGCAGTACTTC. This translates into CASSRGGSARTEQYF.

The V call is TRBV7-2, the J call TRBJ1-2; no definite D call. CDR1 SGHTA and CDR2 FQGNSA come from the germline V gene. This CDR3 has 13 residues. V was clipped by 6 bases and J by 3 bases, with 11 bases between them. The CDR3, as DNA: TGTGCCAGCAGTCCCGTGCGCGACTATGGCTACACCTTC. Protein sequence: CASSPVRDYGYTF.

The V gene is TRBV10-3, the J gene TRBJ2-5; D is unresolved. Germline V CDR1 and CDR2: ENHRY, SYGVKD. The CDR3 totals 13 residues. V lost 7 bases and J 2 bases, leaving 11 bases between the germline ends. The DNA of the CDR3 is TGTGCCATCACCCAGTCTCCTCAAGAGACCCAGTACTTC. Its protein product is CAITQSPQETQYF.

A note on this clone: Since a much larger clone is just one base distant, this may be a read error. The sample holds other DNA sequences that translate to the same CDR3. The CDR3 here is CASSLNNEQFF. For the CDR3, the DNA is TGTGCCAGCAGCCTAAACAATGAGCAGTTCTTC. The rearrangement links TRBV28 to TRBJ2-1, with D unclear. CDR1 is MDHEN, CDR2 SYDVKM, per germline. CDR3 length: 11 amino acids. The germline V and J ends were trimmed by 6 bases and 5 bases, with 5 bases remaining between them.

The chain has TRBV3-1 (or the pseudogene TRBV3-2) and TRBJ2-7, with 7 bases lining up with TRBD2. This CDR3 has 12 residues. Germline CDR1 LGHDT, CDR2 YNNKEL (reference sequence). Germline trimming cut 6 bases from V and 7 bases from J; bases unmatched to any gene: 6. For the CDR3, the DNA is TGTGCCAGCAGGGACCCCGGGGGGGAGCAGTACTTC. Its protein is CASRDPGGEQYF.

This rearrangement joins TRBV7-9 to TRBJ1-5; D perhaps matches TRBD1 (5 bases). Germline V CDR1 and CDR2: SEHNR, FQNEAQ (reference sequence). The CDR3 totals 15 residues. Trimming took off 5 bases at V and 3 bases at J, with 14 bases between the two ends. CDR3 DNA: TGTGCCAGCAGCAAGTCGGGGACTCCCAATCAGCCCCAGCATTTT. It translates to CASSKSGTPNQPQHF.

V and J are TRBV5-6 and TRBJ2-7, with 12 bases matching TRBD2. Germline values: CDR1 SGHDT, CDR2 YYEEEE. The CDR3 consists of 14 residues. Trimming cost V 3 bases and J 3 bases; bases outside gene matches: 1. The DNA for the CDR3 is TGTGCCAGCAGCTGGACTAGCGGGAACTACGAGCAGTACTTC. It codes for CASSWTSGNYEQYF.

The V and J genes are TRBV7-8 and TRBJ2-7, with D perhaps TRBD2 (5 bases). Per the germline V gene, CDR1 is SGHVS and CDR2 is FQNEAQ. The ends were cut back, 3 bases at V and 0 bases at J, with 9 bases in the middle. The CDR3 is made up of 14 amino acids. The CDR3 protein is CASSFDYRSYEQYF. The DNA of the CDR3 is TGTGCCAGCAGCTTCGACTACCGCTCCTACGAGCAGTACTTC. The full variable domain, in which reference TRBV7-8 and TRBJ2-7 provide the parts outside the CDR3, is GAGVSQSPRYKVAKRGQDVALRCDPISGHVSLFWYQQALGQGPEFLTYFQNEAQLDKSGLPSDRFFAERPEGSVSTLKIQRTQQEDSAVYLCASSFDYRSYEQYFGPGTRLTVT.